The T cell receptor beta chain under discussion was sequenced for a study of T cells after yellow fever vaccination. Overall study findings and caveats: Once the booster was given, most primary-vaccination clones reappeared, at around 95% for CD4 and around 90% for CD8. One caveat is that FACS-sorted repertoires could contain abundant clonotypes contaminating from the bulk population.

This CDR3 has 15 amino acids. Per the germline V gene, CDR1 is SGDLS and CDR2 is YYNGEE. The V and J ends lost 0 bases and 8 bases, in that order; junction bases with no gene match: 4. Template switching by 5'RACE produced TCR cDNA, adding a universal primer site and UMIs. TCRdb used MiXCR to reprocess the 5' RACE reads, holding one entry per CDR3 protein. The sample has 500,000 to 550,000 distinct CDR3 sequences; about a fifth are singletons. A remark on this clonotype: The antigen is undetermined.

The specimen was PBMCs, collected more than 20 days after the first yellow fever vaccination. The receptor's source is a man aged 18 to 29 who received the YFV17D yellow fever vaccine. The V gene is TRBV9, the J gene TRBJ2-4; 11 bases are shared with TRBD1. CDR3 DNA sequence: TGTGCCAGCAGCGTAGATGGGACAGGGGGTGACATTCAGTACTTC. Translating gives CASSVDGTGGDIQYF. Based on the CDR3 plus reference TRBV9 and TRBJ2-4, the full variable domain is DSGVTQTPKHLITATGQRVTLRCSPRSGDLSVYWYQQSLDQGLQFLIQYYNGEERAKGNILERFSAQQFPDLHSELNLSSLELGDSALYFCASSVDGTGGDIQYFGAGTRLSVL.